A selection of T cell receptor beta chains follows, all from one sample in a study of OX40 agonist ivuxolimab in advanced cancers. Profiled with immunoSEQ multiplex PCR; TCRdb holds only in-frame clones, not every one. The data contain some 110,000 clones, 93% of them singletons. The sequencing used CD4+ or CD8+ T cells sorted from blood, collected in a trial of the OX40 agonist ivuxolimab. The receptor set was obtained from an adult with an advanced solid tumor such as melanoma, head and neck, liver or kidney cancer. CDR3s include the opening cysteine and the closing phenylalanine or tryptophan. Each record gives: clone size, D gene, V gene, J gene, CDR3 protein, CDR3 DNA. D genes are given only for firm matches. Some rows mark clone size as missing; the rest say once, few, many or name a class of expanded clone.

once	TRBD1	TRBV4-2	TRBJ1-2	CASSHLPGQGTANYGYTF	TGTGCCAGCAGCCACCTCCCGGGACAGGGAACCGCTAACTATGGCTACACCTTC
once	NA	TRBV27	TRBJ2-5	CASSTNRLKETQYF	TGTGCCAGCAGCACAAACAGGTTAAAAGAGACCCAGTACTTC
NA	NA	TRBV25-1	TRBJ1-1	CASSDVGIAEAFF	TGTGCCAGCAGTGACGTCGGAATCGCTGAAGCTTTCTTT
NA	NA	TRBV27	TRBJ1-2	CASSLNGHYGYTF	TGTGCCAGCAGTTTAAACGGGCACTATGGCTACACCTTC
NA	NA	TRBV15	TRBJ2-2	CATSRDQGRDTGELFF	TGTGCCACCAGCAGAGATCAGGGGCGGGACACCGGGGAGCTGTTTTTT
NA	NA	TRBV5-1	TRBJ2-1	CASRSSLAAPWDEQFF	TGCGCCAGCCGATCAAGCCTGGCGGCCCCATGGGATGAGCAGTTCTTC
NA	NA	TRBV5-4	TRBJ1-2	CASSFRSGASYGYTF	TGTGCCAGCAGCTTCAGGTCGGGTGCCAGCTATGGCTACACCTTC
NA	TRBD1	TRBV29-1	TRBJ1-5	CSVGQGDQPQHF	TGCAGCGTTGGACAGGGCGATCAGCCCCAGCATTTT
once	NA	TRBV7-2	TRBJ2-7	CASSLAPDETYEQYF	TGTGCCAGCAGCCTGGCCCCGGACGAGACCTACGAGCAGTACTTC
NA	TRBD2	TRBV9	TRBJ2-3	CASSALAGGSTDTQYF	TGTGCCAGCAGCGCCTTAGCGGGGGGAAGCACAGATACGCAGTATTTT